The source of this T cell receptor (beta chain) is a study of identical twins. Points from the study as a whole: Beta out-of-frame sequences showed weaker excess sharing between twins. Conclusions leaned on cross-sectional statistical analysis and did not track the same donors over time.

This clonotype was observed at least ten times. As yet, its antigen is unknown. J was trimmed by 0 bases and V by 4 bases; bases with no gene match: 8. Germline V gene lookup returns CDR1 DFQATT and CDR2 SNEGSKA (reference sequence). The CDR3 has 16 residues. In TCRdb, the 5' RACE reads were re-called with MiXCR into one record per CDR3 protein. Found here are some 710,000 distinct CDR3 sequences, roughly 6.2% of them singletons; the top ten hold approximately 2%. The specimen was naive T cells sorted from blood. The TCR sequence derives from a man aged 18 to 29 in good health. V is TRBV20-1 and J is TRBJ2-1; TRBD1 matches at 8 bases. The CDR3 sequence: CSANQGAESSYNEQFF. CDR3 coding DNA: TGCAGTGCTAACCAGGGGGCCGAAAGCTCCTACAATGAGCAGTTCTTC.